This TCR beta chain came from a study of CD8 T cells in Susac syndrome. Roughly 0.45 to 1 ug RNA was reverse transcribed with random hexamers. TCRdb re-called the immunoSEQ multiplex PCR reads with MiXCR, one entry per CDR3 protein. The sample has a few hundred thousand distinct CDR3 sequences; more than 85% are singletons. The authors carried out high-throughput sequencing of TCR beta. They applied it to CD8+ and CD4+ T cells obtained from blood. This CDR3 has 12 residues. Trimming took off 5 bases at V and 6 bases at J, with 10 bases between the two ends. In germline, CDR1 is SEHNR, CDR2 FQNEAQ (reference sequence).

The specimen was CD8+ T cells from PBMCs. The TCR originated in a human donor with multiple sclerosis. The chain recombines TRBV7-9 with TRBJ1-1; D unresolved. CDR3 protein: CASSLHYAEAFF. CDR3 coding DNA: TGTGCCAGCAGCCTGCATTACGCTGAAGCTTTCTTT.